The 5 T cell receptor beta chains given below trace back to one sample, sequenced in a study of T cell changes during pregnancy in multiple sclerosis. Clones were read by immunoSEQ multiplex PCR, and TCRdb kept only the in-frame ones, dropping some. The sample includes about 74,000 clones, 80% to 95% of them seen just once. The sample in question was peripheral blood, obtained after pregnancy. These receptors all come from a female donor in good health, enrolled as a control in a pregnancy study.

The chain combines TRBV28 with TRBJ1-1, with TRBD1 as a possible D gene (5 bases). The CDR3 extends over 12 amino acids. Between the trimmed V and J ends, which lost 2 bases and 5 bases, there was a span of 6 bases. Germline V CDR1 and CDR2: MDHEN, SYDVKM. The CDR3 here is CASSLRGTEAFF. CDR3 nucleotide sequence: TGTGCCAGCAGTTTACGGGGGACTGAAGCTTTCTTT.

The CDR3 sequence: CASSSPGLSYNEQFF. CDR3 in DNA: TGTGCCAGCAGCTCTCCCGGACTCAGCTACAATGAGCAGTTCTTC. V usage is TRBV7-9 and J usage is TRBJ2-1; possibly TRBD2 for D (5 bases). Trimming took off 4 bases at V and 3 bases at J, with 13 bases between the two ends. Germline V gives CDR1 SEHNR, CDR2 FQNEAQ (reference sequence). CDR3 length equals 15 residues.

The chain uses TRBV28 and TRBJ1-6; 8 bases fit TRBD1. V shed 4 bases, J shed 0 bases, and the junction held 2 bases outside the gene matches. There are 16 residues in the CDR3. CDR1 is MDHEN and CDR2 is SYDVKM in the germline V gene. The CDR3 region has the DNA TGTGCCAGCAGTTCCGGACAGGGCTCCTATAATTCACCCCTCCACTTT. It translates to CASSSGQGSYNSPLHF.

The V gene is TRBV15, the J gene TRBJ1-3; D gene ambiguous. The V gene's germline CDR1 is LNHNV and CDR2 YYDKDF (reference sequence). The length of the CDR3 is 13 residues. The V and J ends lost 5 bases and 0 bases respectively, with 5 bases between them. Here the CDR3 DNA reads TGTGCCACCAGCTATAACTCTGGAAACACCATATATTTT. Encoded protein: CATSYNSGNTIYF.

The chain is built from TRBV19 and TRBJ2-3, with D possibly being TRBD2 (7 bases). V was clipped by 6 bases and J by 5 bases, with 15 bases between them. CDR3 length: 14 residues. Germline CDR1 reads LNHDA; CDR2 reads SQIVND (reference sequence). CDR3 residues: CASSQLGGQDTQYF. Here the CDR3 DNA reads TGTGCCAGTAGCCAACTCGGGGGGCAAGATACGCAGTATTTT. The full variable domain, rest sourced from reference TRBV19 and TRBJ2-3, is DGGITQSPKYLFRKEGQNVTLSCEQNLNHDAMYWYRQDPGQGLRLIYYSQIVNDFQKGDIAEGYSVSREKKESFPLTVTSAQKNPTAFYLCASSQLGGQDTQYFGPGTRLTVL.